This TCR beta chain was obtained from a study of T cell responses to AZD1222 COVID-19 vaccine. General study points: Possibly, clonal diversity was underestimated; donors were largely white British and included more females.

Sequencing used immunoSEQ multiplex PCR; TCRdb keeps in-frame clones, though not all of them. Among 150,000 to 200,000 clones listed, 85% to 90% were seen once. The V end was cut by 7 bases, the J end by 3 bases, with 13 bases between. Germline V gene sequence: CDR1 SQVTM, CDR2 ANQGSEA. The CDR3 totals 12 residues. A remark on this clone: Antigen: not known.

The receptor's source is an adult in good health. The V gene is TRBV29-1, the J gene TRBJ2-7; a possible D gene is TRBD2 (7 bases). This sample comprised peripheral blood, obtained on day 0 of AZD1222 vaccination. The CDR3: CSAGEGVYEQYF. The CDR3 DNA follows: TGCAGCGCCGGGGAGGGGGTCTACGAGCAGTACTTC.